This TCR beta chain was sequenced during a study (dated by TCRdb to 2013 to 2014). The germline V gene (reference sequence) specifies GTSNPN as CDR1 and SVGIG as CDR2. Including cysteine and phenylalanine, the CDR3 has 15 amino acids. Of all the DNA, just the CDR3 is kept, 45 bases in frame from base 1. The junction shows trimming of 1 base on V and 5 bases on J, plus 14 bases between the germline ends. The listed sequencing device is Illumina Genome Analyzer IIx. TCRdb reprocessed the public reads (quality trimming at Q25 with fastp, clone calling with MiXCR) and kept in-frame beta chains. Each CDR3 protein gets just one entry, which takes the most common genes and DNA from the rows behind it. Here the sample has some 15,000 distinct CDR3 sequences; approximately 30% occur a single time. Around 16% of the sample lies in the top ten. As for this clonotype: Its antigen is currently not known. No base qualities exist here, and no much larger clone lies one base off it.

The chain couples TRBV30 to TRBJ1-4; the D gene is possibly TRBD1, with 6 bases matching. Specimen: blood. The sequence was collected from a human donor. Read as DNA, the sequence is TGTGCCTGGAGTGGACCCGAGGGGGGAAATGAAAAACTGTTTTTT. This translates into CAWSGPEGGNEKLFF.